The clone carrying this T cell receptor beta chain was seen a handful of times. These data belong to a study of blood T cells in healthy people across ages. Combining a sample-barcoded 5' primer with a J-beta primer mix, a second PCR ran for roughly 7 to 12 cycles. Via MiXCR, TCRdb re-called the 5' RACE reads, giving one row per CDR3 protein. The table records approximately 1.5 million distinct CDR3 sequences, 34% of them present only once. Sequencing used blood. The origin of this receptor is a woman in her twenties or thirties in good health.

The chain's CDR3 is CASSFAGQPQHF. Here the CDR3 DNA reads TGTGCCAGCAGTTTCGCGGGTCAGCCCCAGCATTTT. The V call is TRBV27, the J call TRBJ1-5; D is ambiguous. Trimming shortened V by 3 bases and J by 6 bases, and 6 bases separated the two germline ends. This CDR3 region has 12 residues. Germline-derived CDR1 and CDR2 are MNHEY and SMNVEV (reference sequence).